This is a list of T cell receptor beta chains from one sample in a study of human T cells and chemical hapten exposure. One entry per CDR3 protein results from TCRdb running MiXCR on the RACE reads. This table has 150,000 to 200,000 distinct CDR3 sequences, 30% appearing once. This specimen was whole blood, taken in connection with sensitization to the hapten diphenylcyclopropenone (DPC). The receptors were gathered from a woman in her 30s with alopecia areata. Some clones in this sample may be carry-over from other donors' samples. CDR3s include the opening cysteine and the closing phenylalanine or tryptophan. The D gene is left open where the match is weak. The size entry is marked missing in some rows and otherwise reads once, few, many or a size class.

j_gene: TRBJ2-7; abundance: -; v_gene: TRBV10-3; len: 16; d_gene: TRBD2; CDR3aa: CAISESIAGGNYEQYF; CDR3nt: TGTGCCATCAGTGAGTCGATAGCGGGAGGGAACTACGAGCAGTACTTC
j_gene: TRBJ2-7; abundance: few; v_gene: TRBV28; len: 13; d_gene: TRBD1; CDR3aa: CASSRQGTYEQYF; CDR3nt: TGTGCCAGCAGCCGACAGGGGACCTACGAGCAGTACTTC
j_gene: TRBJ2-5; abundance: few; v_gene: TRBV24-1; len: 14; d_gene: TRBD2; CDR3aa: CATSGPSGGETQYF; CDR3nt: TGTGCCACCAGTGGCCCTAGCGGGGGGGAGACCCAGTACTTC
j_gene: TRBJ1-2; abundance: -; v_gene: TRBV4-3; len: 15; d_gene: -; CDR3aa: CASSQDRAGGYGYTF; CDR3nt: TGCGCCAGCAGCCAAGATCGGGCAGGTGGATATGGCTACACCTTC
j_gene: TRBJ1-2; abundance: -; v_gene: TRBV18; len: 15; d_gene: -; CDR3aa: CASSPTDRGDYGYTF; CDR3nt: TGTGCCAGCTCACCAACGGACCGGGGAGACTATGGCTACACCTTC
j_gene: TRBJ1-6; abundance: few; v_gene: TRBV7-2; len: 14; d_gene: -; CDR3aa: CASSLVHRGSPLHF; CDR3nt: TGTGCCAGCAGCTTAGTTCACCGAGGTTCACCCCTCCACTTT
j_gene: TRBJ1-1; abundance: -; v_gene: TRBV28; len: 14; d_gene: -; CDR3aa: CASSLRQVGTEAFF; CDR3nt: TGTGCCAGCAGTTTACGGCAGGTGGGTACTGAAGCTTTCTTT
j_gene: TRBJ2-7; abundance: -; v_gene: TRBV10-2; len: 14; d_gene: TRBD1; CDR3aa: CASSESGGRGEQYF; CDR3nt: TGCGCCAGCAGTGAGTCAGGGGGCAGAGGCGAGCAGTACTTC
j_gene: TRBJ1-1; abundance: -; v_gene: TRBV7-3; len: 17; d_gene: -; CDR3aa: CASSVNPPGRAHTEAFF; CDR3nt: TGTGCCAGCAGCGTAAACCCTCCCGGCAGGGCCCACACTGAAGCTTTCTTT
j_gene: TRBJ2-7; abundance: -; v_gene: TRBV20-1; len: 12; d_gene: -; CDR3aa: CSASTLSYEQYF; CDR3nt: TGCAGTGCTAGCACCTTGTCCTACGAGCAGTACTTC
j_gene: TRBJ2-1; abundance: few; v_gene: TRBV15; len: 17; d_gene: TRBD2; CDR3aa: CATSRDFRLAEYNEQFF; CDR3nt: TGTGCCACCAGCAGAGACTTTAGACTAGCGGAGTACAATGAGCAGTTCTTC
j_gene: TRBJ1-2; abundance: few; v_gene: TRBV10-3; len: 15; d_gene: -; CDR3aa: CAISESSGPNYGYTF; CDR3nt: TGTGCCATCAGTGAGTCGAGCGGGCCTAACTATGGCTACACCTTC
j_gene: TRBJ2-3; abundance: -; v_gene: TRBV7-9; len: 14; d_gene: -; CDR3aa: CASSTFNRPDTQYF; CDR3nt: TGTGCCAGCAGTACCTTCAATAGGCCAGATACGCAGTATTTT
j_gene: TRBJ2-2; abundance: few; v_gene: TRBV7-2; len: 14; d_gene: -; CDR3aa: CASSLTPPPGELFF; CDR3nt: TGTGCCAGCAGCTTGACTCCCCCTCCCGGGGAGCTGTTTTTT
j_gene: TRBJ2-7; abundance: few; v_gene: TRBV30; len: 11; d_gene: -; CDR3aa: CAWSGVYEQYF; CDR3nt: TGTGCCTGGAGTGGAGTGTACGAGCAGTACTTC
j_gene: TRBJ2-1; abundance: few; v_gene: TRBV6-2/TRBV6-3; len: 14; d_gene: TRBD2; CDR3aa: CASSYALAGLSEFF; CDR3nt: TGTGCCAGCAGTTACGCACTAGCGGGCCTATCGGAGTTCTTC
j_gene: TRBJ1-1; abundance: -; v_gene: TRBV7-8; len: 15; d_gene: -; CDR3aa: CASSPRPELNTEAFF; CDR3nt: TGTGCCAGCAGCCCGAGGCCGGAGCTCAACACTGAAGCTTTCTTT
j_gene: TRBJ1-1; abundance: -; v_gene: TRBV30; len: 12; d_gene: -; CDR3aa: CAWAIQFAEAFF; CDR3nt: TGTGCCTGGGCTATACAGTTCGCTGAAGCTTTCTTT
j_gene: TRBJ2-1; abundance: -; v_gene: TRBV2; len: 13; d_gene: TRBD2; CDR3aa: CASTSGVYNEQFF; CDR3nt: TGTGCCAGCACTAGCGGGGTTTACAATGAGCAGTTCTTC
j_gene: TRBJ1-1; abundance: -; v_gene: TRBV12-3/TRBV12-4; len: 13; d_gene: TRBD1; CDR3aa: CASRLGQHTEAFF; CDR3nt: TGTGCCAGCAGGCTGGGACAGCACACTGAAGCTTTCTTT
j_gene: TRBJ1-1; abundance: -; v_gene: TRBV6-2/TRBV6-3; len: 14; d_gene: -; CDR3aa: CASSYSGPRTEAFF; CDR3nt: TGTGCCAGCAGTTACTCAGGTCCCCGCACTGAAGCTTTCTTT
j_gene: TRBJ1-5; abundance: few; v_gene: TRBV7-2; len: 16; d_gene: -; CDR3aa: CASRIAWEEGRQPQHF; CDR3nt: TGTGCCAGCAGGATCGCGTGGGAGGAGGGTAGGCAGCCCCAGCATTTT
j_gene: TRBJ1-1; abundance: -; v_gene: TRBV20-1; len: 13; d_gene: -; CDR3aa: CSARPPGLARWFF; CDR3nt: TGCAGTGCTAGGCCCCCAGGGTTGGCCCGATGGTTCTTT
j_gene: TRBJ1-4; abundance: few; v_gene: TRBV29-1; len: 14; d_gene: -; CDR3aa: CSVEGSGDNEKLFF; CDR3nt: TGCAGCGTTGAAGGGTCAGGGGATAATGAAAAACTGTTTTTT
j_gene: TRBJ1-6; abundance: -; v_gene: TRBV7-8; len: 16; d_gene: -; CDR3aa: CASSSMSGAANSPLHF; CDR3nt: TGTGCCAGCAGCTCCATGTCTGGGGCGGCCAATTCACCCCTCCACTTT
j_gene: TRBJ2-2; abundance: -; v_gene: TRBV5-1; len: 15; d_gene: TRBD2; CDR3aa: CASVTSGDNTGELFF; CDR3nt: TGCGCCAGCGTCACTAGCGGGGATAACACCGGGGAGCTGTTTTTT
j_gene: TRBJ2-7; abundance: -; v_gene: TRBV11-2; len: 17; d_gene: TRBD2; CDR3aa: CASSLVFYRGRTYEQYF; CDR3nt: TGTGCCAGCAGCTTAGTCTTTTACCGCGGGAGAACCTACGAGCAGTACTTC
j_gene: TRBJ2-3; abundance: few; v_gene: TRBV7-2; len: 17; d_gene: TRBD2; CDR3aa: CASSPNSGGASQDTQYF; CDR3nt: TGTGCCAGCAGCCCAAATAGCGGGGGGGCCAGTCAAGATACGCAGTATTTT
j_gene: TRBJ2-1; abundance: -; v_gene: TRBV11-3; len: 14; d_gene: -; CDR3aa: CASSHPESRNEQFF; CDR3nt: TGTGCCAGCAGTCACCCGGAGTCGCGCAATGAGCAGTTCTTC
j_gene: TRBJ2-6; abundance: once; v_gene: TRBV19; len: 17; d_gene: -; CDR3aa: CASSIGQVNSGANVLTF; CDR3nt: TGTGCCAGTAGTATTGGGCAGGTTAACTCTGGGGCCAACGTCCTGACTTTC
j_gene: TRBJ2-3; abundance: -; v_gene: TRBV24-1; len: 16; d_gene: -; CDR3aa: CATSDPLARLADTQYF; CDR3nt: TGTGCCACCAGTGACCCATTAGCGAGGCTCGCAGATACGCAGTATTTT
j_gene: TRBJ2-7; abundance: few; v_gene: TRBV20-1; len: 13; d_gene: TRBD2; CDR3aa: CSARLASSYEQYF; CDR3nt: TGCAGTGCCAGACTAGCCAGCTCCTACGAGCAGTACTTC
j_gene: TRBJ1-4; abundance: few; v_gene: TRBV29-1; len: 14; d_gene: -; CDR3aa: CSVVGGKLGEKLFF; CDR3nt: TGCAGCGTTGTGGGAGGAAAGTTAGGTGAAAAACTGTTTTTT
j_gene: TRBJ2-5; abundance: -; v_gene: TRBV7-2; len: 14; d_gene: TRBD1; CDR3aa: CASSPGTGQETQYF; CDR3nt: TGTGCCAGCAGCCCGGGGACAGGGCAAGAGACCCAGTACTTC
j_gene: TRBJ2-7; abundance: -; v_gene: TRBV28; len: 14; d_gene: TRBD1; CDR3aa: CASSGTGPYYEQYF; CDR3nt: TGTGCCAGCAGTGGGACAGGGCCGTACTACGAGCAGTACTTC
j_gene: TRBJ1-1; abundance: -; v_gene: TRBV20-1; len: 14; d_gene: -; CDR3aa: CSASLGGRGTEAFF; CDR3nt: TGCAGTGCTAGCTTAGGGGGTAGAGGCACTGAAGCTTTCTTT
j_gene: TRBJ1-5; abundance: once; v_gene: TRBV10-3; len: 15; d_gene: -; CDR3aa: CAISESTGAGQPQHF; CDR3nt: TGTGCCATCAGTGAGTCGACGGGCGCAGGGCAGCCCCAGCATTTT
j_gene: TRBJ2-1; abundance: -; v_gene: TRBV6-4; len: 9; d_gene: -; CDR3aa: CASPNEQFF; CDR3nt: TGTGCCAGCCCAAATGAGCAGTTCTTC
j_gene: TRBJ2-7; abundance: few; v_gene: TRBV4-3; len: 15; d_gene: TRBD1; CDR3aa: CASSQGGTGAHEQYF; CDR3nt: TGCGCCAGCAGCCAAGGAGGGACAGGGGCCCACGAGCAGTACTTC
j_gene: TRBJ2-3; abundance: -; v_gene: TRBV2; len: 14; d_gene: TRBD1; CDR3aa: CASSRDRSTDTQYF; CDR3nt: TGTGCCAGCAGCAGGGACAGGAGCACAGATACGCAGTATTTT
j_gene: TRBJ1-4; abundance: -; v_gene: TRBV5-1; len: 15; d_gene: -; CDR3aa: CASSQRDTPNEKLFF; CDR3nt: TGCGCCAGCAGCCAGCGGGACACCCCTAATGAAAAACTGTTTTTT
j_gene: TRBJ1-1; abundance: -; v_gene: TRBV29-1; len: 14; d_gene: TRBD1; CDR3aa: CSVTTGTASTEAFF; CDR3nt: TGCAGCGTTACCACCGGGACAGCATCCACTGAAGCTTTCTTT
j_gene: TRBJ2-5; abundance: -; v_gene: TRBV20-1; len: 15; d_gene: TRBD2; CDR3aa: CSARDPAGGQETQYF; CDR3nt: TGCAGTGCTAGAGATCCGGCGGGGGGGCAAGAGACCCAGTACTTC
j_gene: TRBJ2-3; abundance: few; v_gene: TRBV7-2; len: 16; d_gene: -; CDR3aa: CASSLWQVLNTDTQYF; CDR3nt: TGTGCCAGCAGCTTATGGCAGGTTCTTAACACAGATACGCAGTATTTT
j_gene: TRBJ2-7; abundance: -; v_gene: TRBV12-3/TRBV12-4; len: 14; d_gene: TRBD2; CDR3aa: CASSEGLANHEQYF; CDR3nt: TGTGCCAGCAGTGAGGGACTAGCTAATCACGAGCAGTACTTC
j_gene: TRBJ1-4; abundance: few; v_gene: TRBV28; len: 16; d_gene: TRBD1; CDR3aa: CASNGTGESDWGKLFF; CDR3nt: TGTGCCAGCAACGGGACAGGGGAGTCCGACTGGGGAAAACTGTTTTTT
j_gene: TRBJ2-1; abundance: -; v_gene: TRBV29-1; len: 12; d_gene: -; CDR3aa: CSGRASYNEQFF; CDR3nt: TGCAGCGGCCGGGCCTCCTACAATGAGCAGTTCTTC
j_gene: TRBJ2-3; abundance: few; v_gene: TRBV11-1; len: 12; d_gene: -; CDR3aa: CASSLGQSTQYF; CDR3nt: TGTGCCAGCAGCTTAGGGCAATCTACGCAGTATTTT
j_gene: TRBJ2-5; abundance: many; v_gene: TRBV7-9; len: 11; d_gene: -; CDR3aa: CASSPSVTQYF; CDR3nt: TGTGCCAGCAGCCCCTCGGTAACCCAGTACTTC
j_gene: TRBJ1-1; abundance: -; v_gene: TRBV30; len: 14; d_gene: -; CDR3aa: CAWATGRGNTEAFF; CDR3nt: TGTGCCTGGGCCACAGGGCGGGGGAACACTGAAGCTTTCTTT
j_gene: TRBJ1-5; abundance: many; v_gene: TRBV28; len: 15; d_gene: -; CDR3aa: CASSSPGPLNQPQHF; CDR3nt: TGTGCCAGCAGTTCGCCGGGACCGCTCAATCAGCCCCAGCATTTT
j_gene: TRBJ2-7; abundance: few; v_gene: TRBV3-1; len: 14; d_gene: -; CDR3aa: CASSQGVGFGEQYF; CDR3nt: TGTGCCAGCAGCCAAGGAGTGGGATTCGGCGAGCAGTACTTC
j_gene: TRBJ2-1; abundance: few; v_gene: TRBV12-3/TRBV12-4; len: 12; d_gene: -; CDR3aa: CASSFARNEQFF; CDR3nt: TGTGCCAGCAGTTTTGCGCGGAATGAGCAGTTCTTC
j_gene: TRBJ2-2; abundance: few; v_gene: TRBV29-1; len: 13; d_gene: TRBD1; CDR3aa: CSVVTGGTGELFF; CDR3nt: TGCAGCGTTGTGACAGGGGGCACCGGGGAGCTGTTTTTT
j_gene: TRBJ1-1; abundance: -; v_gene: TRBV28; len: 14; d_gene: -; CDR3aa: CASSLGGAYTEAFF; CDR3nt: TGTGCCAGCAGTTTGGGGGGGGCGTACACTGAAGCTTTCTTT
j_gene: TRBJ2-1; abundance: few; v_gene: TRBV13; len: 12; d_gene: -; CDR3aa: CASSPLNNEQFF; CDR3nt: TGTGCCAGCAGCCCACTCAACAATGAGCAGTTCTTC